This TCR beta chain was captured in a study of early T cells in non-severe SARS-CoV-2 infection. V lost 3 bases and J 0 bases, leaving 11 bases between the germline ends. The CDR3 is 15 residues long. Germline V gene lookup returns CDR1 MGHRA and CDR2 YSYEKL. TCRdb re-derived calls from the 5' RACE reads in MiXCR, one entry per CDR3 protein. The repertoire holds roughly 43,000 distinct CDR3 sequences, with about 23% as singletons. The V gene is TRBV4-1, the J gene TRBJ1-2; no clear D gene. Sequenced here: whole blood, sampled at baseline. This clonotype originated in an adult who was a healthcare worker with PCR-confirmed SARS-CoV-2 infection or an uninfected control (not recorded which). CDR3 nucleotide sequence: TGCGCCAGCAGCCAGCTGAGGTTCTCTAACTATGGCTACACCTTC. Encoded protein: CASSQLRFSNYGYTF.